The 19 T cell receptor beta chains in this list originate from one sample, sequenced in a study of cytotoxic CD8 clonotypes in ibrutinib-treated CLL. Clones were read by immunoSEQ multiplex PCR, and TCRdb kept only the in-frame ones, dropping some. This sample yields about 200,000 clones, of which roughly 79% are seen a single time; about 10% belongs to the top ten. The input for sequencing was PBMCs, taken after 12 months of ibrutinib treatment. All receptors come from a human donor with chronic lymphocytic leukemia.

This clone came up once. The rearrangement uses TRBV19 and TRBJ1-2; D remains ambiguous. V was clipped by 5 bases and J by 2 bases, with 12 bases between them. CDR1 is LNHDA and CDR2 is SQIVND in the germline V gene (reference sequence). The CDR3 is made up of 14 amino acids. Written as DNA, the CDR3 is TGTGCCAGTAGTTTCGCCGCAGGAAACTATGGCTACACCTTC. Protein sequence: CASSFAAGNYGYTF. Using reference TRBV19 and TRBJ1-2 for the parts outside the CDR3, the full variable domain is DGGITQSPKYLFRKEGQNVTLSCEQNLNHDAMYWYRQDPGQGLRLIYYSQIVNDFQKGDIAEGYSVSREKKESFPLTVTSAQKNPTAFYLCASSFAAGNYGYTFGSGTRLTVV.

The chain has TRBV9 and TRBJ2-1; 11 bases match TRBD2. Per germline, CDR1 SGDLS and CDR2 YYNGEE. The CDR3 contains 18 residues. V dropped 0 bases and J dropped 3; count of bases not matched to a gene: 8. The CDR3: CASSVALAGTSGYNEQFF. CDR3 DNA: TGTGCCAGCAGCGTAGCGTTGGCCGGGACTAGCGGCTACAATGAGCAGTTCTTC.

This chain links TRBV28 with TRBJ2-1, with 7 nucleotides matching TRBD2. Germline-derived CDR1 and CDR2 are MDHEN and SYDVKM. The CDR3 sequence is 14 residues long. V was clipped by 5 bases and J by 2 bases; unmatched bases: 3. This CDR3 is CASSSGMAYNEQFF. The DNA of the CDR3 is TGTGCCAGCAGTAGCGGGATGGCCTACAATGAGCAGTTCTTC.

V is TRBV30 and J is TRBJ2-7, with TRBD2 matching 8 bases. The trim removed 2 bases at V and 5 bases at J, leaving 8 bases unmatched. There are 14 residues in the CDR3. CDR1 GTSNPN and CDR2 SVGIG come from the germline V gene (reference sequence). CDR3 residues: CAWSQLSGVHEQYF. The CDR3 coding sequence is TGTGCCTGGAGTCAGCTTAGCGGGGTCCACGAGCAGTACTTC. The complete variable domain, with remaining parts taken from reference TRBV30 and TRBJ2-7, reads SQTIHQWPATLVQPVGSPLSLECTVEGTSNPNLYWYRQAAGRGLQLLFYSVGIGQISSEVPQNLSASRPQDRQFILSSKKLLLSDSGFYLCAWSQLSGVHEQYFGPGTRLTVT.

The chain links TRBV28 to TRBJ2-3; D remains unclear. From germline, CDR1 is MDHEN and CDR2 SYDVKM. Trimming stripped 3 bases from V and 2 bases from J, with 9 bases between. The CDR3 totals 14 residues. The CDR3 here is CASSFGRTTDTQYF. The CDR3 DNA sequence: TGTGCCAGCAGTTTCGGTCGGACCACAGATACGCAGTATTTT. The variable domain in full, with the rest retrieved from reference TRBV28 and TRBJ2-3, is DVKVTQSSRYLVKRTGEKVFLECVQDMDHENMFWYRQDPGLGLRLIYFSYDVKMKEKGDIPEGYSVSREKKERFSLILESASTNQTSMYLCASSFGRTTDTQYFGPGTRLTVL.

The CDR3 spells CASSPYGTYPNYGYTF. CDR3 nucleotide sequence: TGTGCCAGCAGCCCCTATGGGACATACCCAAACTATGGCTACACCTTC. The chain recombines TRBV7-9 with TRBJ1-2; D may be TRBD1 (6 bases). There are 16 residues in the CDR3. Trimming left V 5 bases short and J 2 bases short, with 18 bases between. Germline lookup yields CDR1 SEHNR and CDR2 FQNEAQ (reference sequence).

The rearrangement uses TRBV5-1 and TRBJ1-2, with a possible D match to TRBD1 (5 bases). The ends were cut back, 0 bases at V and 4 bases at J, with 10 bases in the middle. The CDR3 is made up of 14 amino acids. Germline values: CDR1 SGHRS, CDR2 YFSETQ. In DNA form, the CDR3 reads TGCGCCAGCAGCTTGGTCTTAAGGGGCTATGGCTACACCTTC. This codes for CASSLVLRGYGYTF.

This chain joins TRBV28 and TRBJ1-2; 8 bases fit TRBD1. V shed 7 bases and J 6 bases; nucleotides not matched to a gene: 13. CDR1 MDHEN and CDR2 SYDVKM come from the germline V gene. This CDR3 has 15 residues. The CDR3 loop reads CASTPGSTGVNGYTF. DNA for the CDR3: TGTGCCAGCACCCCGGGGTCGACAGGGGTGAATGGCTACACCTTC.

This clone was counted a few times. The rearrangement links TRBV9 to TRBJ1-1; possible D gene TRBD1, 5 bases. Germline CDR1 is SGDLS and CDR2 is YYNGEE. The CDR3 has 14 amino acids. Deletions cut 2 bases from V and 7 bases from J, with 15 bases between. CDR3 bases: TGTGCCAGCAGCGTGGAGTACCAGGGAAGTGAAGCTTTCTTT. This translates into CASSVEYQGSEAFF.

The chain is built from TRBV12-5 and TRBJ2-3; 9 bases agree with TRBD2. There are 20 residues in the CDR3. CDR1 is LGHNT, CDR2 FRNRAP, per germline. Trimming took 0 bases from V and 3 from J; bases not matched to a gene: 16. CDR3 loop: CASGLVDVRGGSGSTDTQYF. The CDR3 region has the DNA TGTGCTAGTGGTTTGGTGGATGTCCGAGGTGGTAGCGGGAGTACAGATACGCAGTATTTT.

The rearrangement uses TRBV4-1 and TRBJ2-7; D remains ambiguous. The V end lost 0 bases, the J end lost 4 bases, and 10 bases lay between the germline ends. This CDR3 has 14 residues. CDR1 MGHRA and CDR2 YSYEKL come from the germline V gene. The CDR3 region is CASSQEENEYEQYF. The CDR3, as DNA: TGCGCCAGCAGCCAAGAGGAGAACGAGTACGAGCAGTACTTC.

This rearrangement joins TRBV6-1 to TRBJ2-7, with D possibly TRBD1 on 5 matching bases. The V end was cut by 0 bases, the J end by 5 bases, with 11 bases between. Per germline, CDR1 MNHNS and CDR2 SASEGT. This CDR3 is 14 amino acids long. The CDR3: CASSEAPQGHEQYF. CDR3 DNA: TGTGCCAGCAGTGAAGCGCCCCAGGGCCACGAGCAGTACTTC.

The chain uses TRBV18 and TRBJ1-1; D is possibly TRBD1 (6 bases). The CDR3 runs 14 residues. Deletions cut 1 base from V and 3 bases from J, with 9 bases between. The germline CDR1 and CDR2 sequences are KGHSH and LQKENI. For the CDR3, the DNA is TGTGCCAGCTCACCACAACAGGGTGACACTGAAGCTTTCTTT. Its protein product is CASSPQQGDTEAFF.

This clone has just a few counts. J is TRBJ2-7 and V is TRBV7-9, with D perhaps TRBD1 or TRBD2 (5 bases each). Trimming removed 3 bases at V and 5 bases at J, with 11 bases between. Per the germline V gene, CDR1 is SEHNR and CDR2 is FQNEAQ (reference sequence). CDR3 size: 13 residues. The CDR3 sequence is CASSFGAIDEQYF. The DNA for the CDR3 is TGTGCCAGCAGCTTCGGGGCCATCGACGAGCAGTACTTC.

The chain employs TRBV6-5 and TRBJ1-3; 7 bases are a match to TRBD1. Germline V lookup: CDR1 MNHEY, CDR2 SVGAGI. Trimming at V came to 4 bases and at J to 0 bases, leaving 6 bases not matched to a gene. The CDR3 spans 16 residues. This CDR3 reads CASSFQGVGSGNTIYF. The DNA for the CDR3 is TGTGCCAGCAGTTTCCAGGGGGTAGGCTCTGGAAACACCATATATTTT.

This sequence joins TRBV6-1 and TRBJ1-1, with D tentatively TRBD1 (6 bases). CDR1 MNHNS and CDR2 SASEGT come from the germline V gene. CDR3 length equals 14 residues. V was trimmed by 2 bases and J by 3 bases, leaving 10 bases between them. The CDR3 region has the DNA TGTGCCAGCAGTGAACCCCACAGGGACACTGAAGCTTTCTTT. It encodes CASSEPHRDTEAFF.

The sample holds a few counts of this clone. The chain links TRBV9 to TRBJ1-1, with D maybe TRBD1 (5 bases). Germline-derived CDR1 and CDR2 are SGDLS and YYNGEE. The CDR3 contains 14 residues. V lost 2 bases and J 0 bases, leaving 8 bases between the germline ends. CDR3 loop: CASSVTDMNTEAFF. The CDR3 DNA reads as TGTGCCAGCAGCGTGACAGACATGAACACTGAAGCTTTCTTT.

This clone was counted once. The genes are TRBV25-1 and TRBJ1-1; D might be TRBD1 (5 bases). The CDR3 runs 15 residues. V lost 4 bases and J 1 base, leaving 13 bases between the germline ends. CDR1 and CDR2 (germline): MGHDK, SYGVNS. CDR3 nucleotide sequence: TGTGCCAGCAGTGCACCAATGGGGCAGAACACTGAAGCTTTCTTT. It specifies CASSAPMGQNTEAFF.

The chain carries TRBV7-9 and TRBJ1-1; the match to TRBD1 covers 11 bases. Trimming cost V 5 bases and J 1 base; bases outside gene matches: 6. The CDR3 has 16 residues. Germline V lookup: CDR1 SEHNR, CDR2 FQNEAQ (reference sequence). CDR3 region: CASSRTGGARNTEAFF. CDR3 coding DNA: TGTGCCAGCAGCCGGACAGGGGGCGCAAGGAACACTGAAGCTTTCTTT.